The 8 T cell receptor beta chains presented below share a single source sample, sequenced in a study of control samples from healthy donors and cancer patients. The repertoire was sequenced with immunoSEQ multiplex PCR; TCRdb's copy has only in-frame clones and lacks some. Counted here are hundreds of thousands of clones, approximately 80% occurring once; the ten biggest clones make up 13%. The sample was PBMCs. These receptor sequences come from an older woman with lung cancer.

This clone has just one count. The chain joins TRBV4-2 to TRBJ1-2; 9 bases align to TRBD1. From germline, CDR1 is LGHNA and CDR2 YNFKEQ. Unmatched junction bases numbered 6, after V lost 4 bases and J lost 3 bases. The CDR3 is 15 residues long. This CDR3 reads CASSRTGGADYGYTF. The CDR3 nucleotides are TGTGCCAGCAGCCGCACAGGGGGCGCGGACTATGGCTACACCTTC.

The chain couples TRBV7-3 to TRBJ1-2; D is uncertain. Germline V gene lookup returns CDR1 SGHTA and CDR2 FQGTGA. The CDR3 is 12 amino acids. Trimming took 5 bases from V and 4 from J, leaving 8 bases between them. CDR3 DNA: TGTGCCAGCAGCCCCGGCGGCTATGGCTACACCTTC. Its translation is CASSPGGYGYTF.

J is TRBJ2-7 and V is TRBV18; D is possibly TRBD1 or TRBD2 (6 bases each). Germline V lookup: CDR1 KGHSH, CDR2 LQKENI. The CDR3 extends over 19 amino acids. V was cut by 2 bases and J by 1 base, with 24 bases left in between. The CDR3 region is CASSPGAGQGGRSSYEQYF. DNA of the CDR3: TGTGCCAGCTCACCAGGGGCGGGACAAGGAGGTCGTTCTTCCTACGAGCAGTACTTC. The entire variable domain, with the rest obtained from reference TRBV18 and TRBJ2-7, is as follows: NAGVMQNPRHLVRRRGQEARLRCSPMKGHSHVYWYRQLPEEGLKFMVYLQKENIIDESGMPKERFSAEFPKEGPSILRIQQVVRGDSAAYFCASSPGAGQGGRSSYEQYFGPGTRLTVT.

The V gene is TRBV3-1 (or the pseudogene TRBV3-2), the J gene TRBJ1-2, with 7 bases fitting TRBD1. Germline-derived CDR1 and CDR2 are LGHDT and YNNKEL (reference sequence). J gave up 4 bases and V 1 base, and 3 bases lay outside the gene matches. This CDR3 spans 14 amino acids. The CDR3, as DNA: TGTGCCAGCAGCCAAGGTAGACAGGGCTATGGCTACACCTTC. Protein: CASSQGRQGYGYTF.

In its sample, this clone was seen a few times. The chain recombines TRBV2 with TRBJ2-3; 13 nucleotides align to TRBD2. The CDR3 has 16 amino acids. CDR1 SNHLY and CDR2 FYNNEI come from the germline V gene. V lost 4 bases to trimming and J lost 2 bases; unmatched junction nucleotides: 3. CDR3 bases: TGTGCCAGCAGTGCCGGGACTAGCGGGACCACAGATACGCAGTATTTT. Residues: CASSAGTSGTTDTQYF.

The chain combines TRBV14 with TRBJ2-5; 9 bases are shared with TRBD2. The germline V gene encodes CDR1 SGHDN and CDR2 FVKESK. V trimming: 5 bases; J trimming: 1 base; junction bases outside the gene matches: 11. CDR3 length: 17 amino acids. The CDR3 sequence: CASSSWNRLAVQETQYF. The CDR3 region has the DNA TGTGCCAGCAGCTCTTGGAACCGACTAGCGGTCCAAGAGACCCAGTACTTC. Supplemented by reference TRBV14 and TRBJ2-5, the full variable domain reads EAGVTQFPSHSVIEKGQTVTLRCDPISGHDNLYWYRRVMGKEIKFLLHFVKESKQDESGMPNNRFLAERTGGTYSTLKVQPAELEDSGVYFCASSSWNRLAVQETQYFGPGTRLLVL.

This clone was recorded once. Mismatch with germline at one junction end may stem from a read error. The gene calls are TRBV7-7 and TRBJ2-5; D ambiguous. The germline V gene encodes CDR1 SSHAT and CDR2 FNYEAQ (reference sequence). CDR3 size: 16 residues. This CDR3 reads CASSLGRLVGQETQYF. CDR3 nucleotides: TGTGCTAGCAGCTTAGGACGTCTTGTGGGCCAAGAGACCCAGTACTTC.

This rearrangement joins TRBV20-1 to TRBJ2-3; D is unresolved. The germline CDR1 and CDR2 sequences are DFQATT and SNEGSKA (reference sequence). This CDR3 spans 11 amino acids. Deletions cut 6 bases from V and 0 bases from J, with 4 bases between. The CDR3 DNA sequence: TGCAGTGCCATTAGCACAGATACGCAGTATTTT. Amino acid sequence: CSAISTDTQYF.